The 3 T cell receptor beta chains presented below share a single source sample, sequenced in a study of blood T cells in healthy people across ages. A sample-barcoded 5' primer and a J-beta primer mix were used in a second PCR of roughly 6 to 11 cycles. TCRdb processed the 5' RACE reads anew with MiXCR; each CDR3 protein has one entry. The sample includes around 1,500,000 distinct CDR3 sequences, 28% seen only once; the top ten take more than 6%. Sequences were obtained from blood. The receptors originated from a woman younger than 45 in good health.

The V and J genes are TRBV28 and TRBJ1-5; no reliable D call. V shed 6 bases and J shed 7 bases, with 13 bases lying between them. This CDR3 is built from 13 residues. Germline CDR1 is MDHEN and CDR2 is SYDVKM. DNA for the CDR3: TGTGCCAGCAGGAAGAGTATTCTCCAGCCCCAGCATTTT. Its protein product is CASRKSILQPQHF.

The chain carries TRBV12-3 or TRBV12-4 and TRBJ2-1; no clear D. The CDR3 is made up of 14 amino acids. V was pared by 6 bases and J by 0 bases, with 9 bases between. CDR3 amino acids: CASRAWSSYNEQFF. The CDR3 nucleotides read TGTGCCAGCAGGGCTTGGAGCTCCTACAATGAGCAGTTCTTC.

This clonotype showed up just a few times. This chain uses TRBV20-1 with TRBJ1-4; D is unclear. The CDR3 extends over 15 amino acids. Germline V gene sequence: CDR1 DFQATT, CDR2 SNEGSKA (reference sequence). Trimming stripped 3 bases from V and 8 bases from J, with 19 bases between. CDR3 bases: TGCAGTGCTAGGGGAGAGCCTCTAGAGGCCGAAAAACTGTTTTTT. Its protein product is CSARGEPLEAEKLFF.